This TCR beta chain is from a study of T cell responses to AZD1222 COVID-19 vaccine. Regarding this clone: Its specificity is unknown.

Broader study findings: Researchers took repertoire samples only after the peak T cell response had come. Receipt of two AZD1222 doses was followed by a rise in Spike-specific TCR breadth and depth. Baseline serostatus was positive in only a handful of AZD1222 recipients. Females made up more of the donors, who were largely white British, and clonal diversity may have come out too low.

The table came from immunoSEQ multiplex PCR; TCRdb's copy has only in-frame clones and leaves some out. This sample carries 90,000 to 100,000 clones, approximately 88% of them seen once, and the ten largest clones take less than 3.5%. CDR3 length: 15 residues. The V end lost 5 bases, the J end lost 7 bases, and 21 bases lay between the germline ends. Germline loops: CDR1 SGHAT, CDR2 FQNNGV. The sequenced sample was peripheral blood, obtained on day 0 of AZD1222 vaccination. This sequence originates from an adult in good health. The chain carries TRBV11-2 and TRBJ2-7, with a weak D call TRBD1 (6 bases). CDR3 nucleotide sequence: TGTGCCAGCAGCCCAGGGACACGGGCTCTTTGGGAGCAGTACTTC. Its protein is CASSPGTRALWEQYF.